The 22 T cell receptor beta chains listed next were all sequenced from one sample in a study of shared clonotypes between healthy human individuals (dated by TCRdb to between 2020 and 2021). Receptor amplification or capture employed the immunoSEQ multiplex PCR assay. Sourced from immuneACCESS, this table was stored by TCRdb with only in-frame sequences that have V and J called. A share of the clones is absent; for the studies checked, an unresolved V gene accounts for under half, and the remainder has no known explanation. A total of about 2.3 million clones appear in this sample, 90% to 95% of them only once. Around 0.4% of the sample rests with the top ten. Material for sequencing was naive CD4+ T cells from PBMCs. The sample's cell subset or site label, in plain terms: CD45RA+ positively selected. These receptors were obtained from a man in his late teens or twenties in good health. Some clones in this sample may be carry-over from other donors' samples.

V gene TRBV18 combines with J gene TRBJ1-3; D not certain. V was clipped by 3 bases and J by 0 bases, with 15 bases between them. Germline V gene data show CDR1 as KGHSH and CDR2 as LQKENI. The CDR3 runs to 17 residues. The CDR3 DNA follows: TGTGCCAGCTCACCGTCCAGATCCGTTAGCTCTGGAAACACCATATATTTT. Protein product: CASSPSRSVSSGNTIYF.

This rearrangement joins TRBV7-6 to TRBJ1-1; no reliable D call. V was clipped by 2 bases and J by 7 bases, with 8 bases between them. The CDR3 runs to 12 residues. Per germline, CDR1 SGHVS and CDR2 FNYEAQ. In nucleotides, the CDR3 is TGTGCCAGCAGCTTAACTGGGAGTGAAGCTTTCTTT. It encodes CASSLTGSEAFF.

The V call is TRBV4-1, the J call TRBJ2-2, with 7 bases identical to TRBD2. V was pared by 4 bases and J by 1 base, with 6 bases of the junction left unmatched. The CDR3 runs 16 residues. Per the germline V gene, CDR1 is MGHRA and CDR2 is YSYEKL. The CDR3 loop is CASSLSSGMNTGELFF. DNA of the CDR3: TGCGCCAGCAGCCTATCCAGCGGGATGAACACCGGGGAGCTGTTTTTT.

The rearrangement joins TRBV5-1 to TRBJ2-1, with 8 bases matching TRBD2. In germline, CDR1 is SGHRS, CDR2 YFSETQ. This CDR3 has 16 amino acids. J was trimmed by 5 bases and V by 1 base; bases with no gene match: 8. The chain's CDR3 is CASSLYGLAINNEQFF. As DNA, the CDR3 is TGCGCCAGCAGCTTGTATGGACTAGCCATAAACAATGAGCAGTTCTTC.

This chain connects TRBV5-1 to TRBJ1-4; the D gene is possibly TRBD1 (6 bases). This CDR3 has 16 residues. Germline CDR1 and CDR2: SGHRS and YFSETQ. Trimming took off 2 bases at V and 4 bases at J, with 15 bases between the two ends. The CDR3 nucleotides are TGCGCCAGCAGCTTCTCTCAGGGGAGCGGTAATGAAAAACTGTTTTTT. It encodes CASSFSQGSGNEKLFF.

The rearrangement links TRBV5-1 to TRBJ1-3; D is unresolved. This CDR3 is 14 amino acids long. Per germline, CDR1 SGHRS and CDR2 YFSETQ. V was pared by 1 base and J by 2 bases, with 7 bases between. The CDR3 loop reads CASSLNSAGNTIYF. CDR3 bases: TGCGCCAGCAGCTTGAACAGCGCTGGAAACACCATATATTTT.

V and J are TRBV7-2 and TRBJ2-4, with D possibly TRBD1 on 6 matching bases. Trimming cost V 5 bases and J 6 bases, with 23 bases left between them. CDR1 SGHTA and CDR2 FQGNSA come from the germline V gene. The CDR3 consists of 17 residues. CDR3: CASSPIGGPGTGNIQYF. In nucleotides, the CDR3 is TGTGCCAGCAGCCCCATAGGGGGACCGGGAACCGGAAACATTCAGTACTTC.

The chain employs TRBV30 and TRBJ1-4; 7 nucleotides line up with TRBD1. CDR1 is GTSNPN and CDR2 is SVGIG in the germline V gene (reference sequence). This CDR3 comprises 13 residues. V shed 5 bases and J 8 bases; nucleotides not matched to a gene: 8. CDR3 sequence: CAWRDSATEKLFF. The CDR3 DNA is TGTGCCTGGCGGGACAGCGCCACGGAAAAACTGTTTTTT.

V and J are TRBV6-1 and TRBJ1-1, with D unresolved. V was cut by 3 bases and J by 4 bases, with 9 bases left in between. The CDR3 sequence is 13 residues long. The V gene's germline CDR1 is MNHNS and CDR2 SASEGT. In DNA, the CDR3 is TGTGCCAGCAGTGAGTCACAGCTCACTGAAGCTTTCTTT. Its protein is CASSESQLTEAFF.

The chain links TRBV9 to TRBJ1-3; 10 bases align to TRBD1. V lost 4 bases and J lost 0; bases outside the gene matches: 4. Germline V gives CDR1 SGDLS, CDR2 YYNGEE. The length of the CDR3 is 16 residues. DNA for the CDR3: TGTGCCAGCAGCAACAGGACAGGGGGCTCTGGAAACACCATATATTTT. It is translated as CASSNRTGGSGNTIYF. The full variable domain, completed using reference TRBV9 and TRBJ1-3, is DSGVTQTPKHLITATGQRVTLRCSPRSGDLSVYWYQQSLDQGLQFLIQYYNGEERAKGNILERFSAQQFPDLHSELNLSSLELGDSALYFCASSNRTGGSGNTIYFGEGSWLTVV.

The CDR3 here is CASSLSRGQDYGYTF. Here the CDR3 DNA reads TGCGCCAGCAGCTTGTCCAGGGGGCAGGACTATGGCTACACCTTC. This chain links TRBV5-1 with TRBJ1-2; 8 nucleotides line up with TRBD1. Trimming cost V 1 base and J 3 bases; bases outside gene matches: 5. The CDR3 is made up of 15 amino acids. CDR1 and CDR2 (germline): SGHRS, YFSETQ.

This chain links TRBV18 with TRBJ2-1; 9 bases align to TRBD2. CDR1 KGHSH and CDR2 LQKENI come from the germline V gene. V lost 5 bases to trimming and J lost 0 bases; unmatched junction nucleotides: 8. This CDR3 contains 17 residues. The CDR3 loop is CASSGTSMVGSYNEQFF. CDR3 sequence (DNA): TGTGCCAGCTCAGGGACTAGCATGGTTGGCTCCTACAATGAGCAGTTCTTC.

The rearrangement links TRBV5-1 to TRBJ1-1, with 8 bases fitting TRBD1. J gave up 11 bases and V 4 bases, and 4 bases lay outside the gene matches. Germline CDR1 SGHRS, CDR2 YFSETQ. The CDR3 is made up of 11 amino acids. CDR3 nucleotide sequence: TGCGCCAGCAGCCAGGACAGGGTGGCTTTCTTT. Protein: CASSQDRVAFF.

The chain carries TRBV6-4 and TRBJ2-3; possible D gene TRBD2, 6 bases. Germline V gene lookup returns CDR1 MRHNA and CDR2 SNTAGT. This CDR3 comprises 13 residues. Trimming took off 5 bases at V and 6 bases at J, with 12 bases between the two ends. CDR3 residues: CASSREIWDTQYF. The CDR3, as DNA: TGTGCCAGCAGTCGGGAGATATGGGATACGCAGTATTTT.

The rearrangement joins TRBV2 to TRBJ2-5; TRBD2 matches 13 bases. Trimming removed 6 bases from V and 5 bases from J; junction bases left unmatched: 3. Germline V CDR1 and CDR2: SNHLY, FYNNEI. The length of the CDR3 is 14 residues. DNA for the CDR3: TGTGCCAGCAGCGGGACTAGCGGGATTGAGACCCAGTACTTC. Translation: CASSGTSGIETQYF.

The V gene is TRBV7-8, the J gene TRBJ2-3, with TRBD2 identical over 9 bases. In germline, CDR1 is SGHVS, CDR2 FQNEAQ. The CDR3 runs 15 residues. The trim removed 11 bases at V and 4 bases at J, leaving 13 bases unmatched. CDR3 bases: TGTGCCGGCGCCGGGGCGGGAGGGAGCGCAGATACGCAGTATTTT. Translation: CAGAGAGGSADTQYF.

The genes are TRBV6-1 and TRBJ1-2; no reliable D call. Trimming removed 2 bases at V and 13 bases at J, with 8 bases between. The CDR3 has 10 amino acids. Germline loops: CDR1 MNHNS, CDR2 SASEGT. The CDR3 spells CASSERFSTF. The CDR3 DNA follows: TGTGCCAGCAGTGAACGTTTCTCCACCTTC.

The genes are TRBV5-1 and TRBJ2-7; the match to TRBD2 covers 8 bases. J lost 4 bases, V lost 5 bases, and 11 bases had no gene match. CDR3 length: 15 amino acids. The germline gives CDR1 SGHRS, CDR2 YFSETQ. CDR3: CASRPDPGRAYEQYF. CDR3 in DNA: TGCGCCAGCAGACCCGACCCCGGGAGGGCTTACGAGCAGTACTTC.

The chain has TRBV10-1 and TRBJ1-1, with no clear D. Germline V lookup: CDR1 WNHNN, CDR2 SYGVQD (reference sequence). This CDR3 region has 13 residues. Trimming cost V 2 bases and J 6 bases, with 10 bases left between them. CDR3 loop: CASSERIKSEAFF. In nucleotides, the CDR3 is TGCGCCAGCAGTGAGAGGATCAAGTCTGAAGCTTTCTTT.

V usage is TRBV6-4 and J usage is TRBJ2-3; no definite D call. This CDR3 is 13 amino acids long. Germline V lookup: CDR1 MRHNA, CDR2 SNTAGT. Trimming took 2 bases from V and 1 from J, leaving 4 bases between them. This CDR3 is CASSDARTDTQYF. The CDR3 bases are TGTGCCAGCAGTGACGCCCGCACAGATACGCAGTATTTT.

V is TRBV6-1 and J is TRBJ1-4; D is uncertain. V lost 3 bases, J lost 4 bases, and 9 bases lay in between. CDR1 is MNHNS, CDR2 SASEGT, per germline. The CDR3 runs to 14 residues. The CDR3 coding sequence is TGTGCCAGCAGTGATCAGCACTTTAATGAAAAACTGTTTTTT. Translated, it gives CASSDQHFNEKLFF.

The gene calls are TRBV5-4 and TRBJ2-1; D not resolved. The CDR3 consists of 13 residues. The germline V gene has CDR1 SGHNT and CDR2 YYREEE (reference sequence). The V and J ends lost 0 bases and 12 bases respectively, with 13 bases between them. The CDR3 here is CASSLGRLTGQFF. The CDR3 DNA is TGTGCCAGCAGCTTGGGACGCCTGACTGGGCAGTTCTTC.